This is a list of T cell receptor beta chains from one sample in a study of spatial heterogeneity in lung cancer. TCRdb analysed the 5' RACE reads with MiXCR anew, one entry per CDR3 protein. The sample yields 18,000 or so distinct CDR3 sequences, under 7.5% seen once. This material consisted of lung tumor tissue, taken at surgery. The receptors were gathered from a female donor with early-stage non-small cell lung cancer. Both conserved end residues are part of each CDR3. The D gene is left open where the match is weak. The listing skips clone size in some rows; elsewhere it reads once, few, many or a size class.

V gene: TRBV3-1; J gene: TRBJ2-5; clone size: many; D gene: .; CDR3 protein: CASSQDPLAGETQYF; CDR3 DNA: TGTGCCAGCAGCCAAGATCCCCTAGCCGGAGAGACCCAGTACTTC
V gene: TRBV28; J gene: TRBJ2-2; clone size: .; D gene: .; CDR3 protein: CASSSPGANTGELFF; CDR3 DNA: TGTGCCAGCAGTTCCCCGGGGGCGAACACCGGGGAGCTGTTTTTT
V gene: TRBV5-1; J gene: TRBJ1-2; clone size: medium-sized; D gene: .; CDR3 protein: CASSFEDSYGYTF; CDR3 DNA: TGCGCCAGCAGCTTCGAGGACAGTTATGGCTACACCTTC
V gene: TRBV9; J gene: TRBJ2-1; clone size: .; D gene: TRBD2; CDR3 protein: CASSVLAETYNEQFF; CDR3 DNA: TGTGCCAGCAGCGTCCTAGCGGAAACCTACAATGAGCAGTTCTTC
V gene: TRBV4-1; J gene: TRBJ1-5; clone size: many; D gene: .; CDR3 protein: CASSQRGAGRIQPQHF; CDR3 DNA: TGCGCCAGCAGCCAACGTGGGGCAGGGCGCATCCAGCCCCAGCATTTT
V gene: TRBV6-2/TRBV6-3; J gene: TRBJ2-3; clone size: many; D gene: .; CDR3 protein: CASSYSDPPYTQYF; CDR3 DNA: TGTGCCAGCAGTTACTCGGACCCCCCCTATACGCAGTATTTT
V gene: TRBV27; J gene: TRBJ1-4; clone size: many; D gene: .; CDR3 protein: CASSLNGRRTNEKLFF; CDR3 DNA: TGTGCCAGCAGTTTAAACGGACGGAGAACTAATGAAAAACTGTTTTTT
V gene: TRBV6-5; J gene: TRBJ2-7; clone size: many; D gene: .; CDR3 protein: CASRPPTGSSYEQYF; CDR3 DNA: TGTGCCAGCAGACCCCCCACAGGGAGCTCCTACGAGCAGTACTTC
V gene: TRBV7-2; J gene: TRBJ2-7; clone size: many; D gene: .; CDR3 protein: CASTPRRQGAYEQYF; CDR3 DNA: TGTGCCAGCACCCCCCGTCGCCAGGGAGCCTACGAGCAGTACTTC
V gene: TRBV4-3; J gene: TRBJ1-4; clone size: few; D gene: TRBD1; CDR3 protein: CASSQDTRDRGEKLFF; CDR3 DNA: TGCGCCAGCAGCCAAGACACCCGGGACAGGGGTGAAAAACTGTTTTTT
V gene: TRBV7-9; J gene: TRBJ1-2; clone size: many; D gene: .; CDR3 protein: CASSLVPQMGYTF; CDR3 DNA: TGTGCCAGCAGCTTAGTGCCTCAAATGGGCTACACCTTC
V gene: TRBV11-2; J gene: TRBJ1-5; clone size: many; D gene: .; CDR3 protein: CASSIQGGNQPQHF; CDR3 DNA: TGTGCCAGCAGCATCCAGGGAGGCAATCAGCCCCAGCATTTT
V gene: TRBV7-2; J gene: TRBJ2-2; clone size: .; D gene: TRBD2; CDR3 protein: CASRGLAGGGTGELFF; CDR3 DNA: TGTGCCAGCAGGGGGTTGGCGGGAGGTGGCACCGGGGAGCTGTTTTTT
V gene: TRBV9; J gene: TRBJ2-1; clone size: .; D gene: .; CDR3 protein: CASSGTAGIWNEQFF; CDR3 DNA: TGTGCCAGCAGCGGGACAGCGGGGATTTGGAATGAGCAGTTCTTC
V gene: TRBV5-4; J gene: TRBJ1-1; clone size: .; D gene: .; CDR3 protein: CASSLQDGRNTEAFF; CDR3 DNA: TGTGCCAGCAGCTTGCAGGACGGGAGGAACACTGAAGCTTTCTTT
V gene: TRBV6-6; J gene: TRBJ2-4; clone size: many; D gene: TRBD1; CDR3 protein: CASSTTGVKNIQYF; CDR3 DNA: TGTGCCAGCAGCACTACAGGGGTCAAAAACATTCAGTACTTC
V gene: TRBV6-2/TRBV6-3; J gene: TRBJ2-3; clone size: medium-sized; D gene: TRBD1; CDR3 protein: CASLPSPGQGAADTQYF; CDR3 DNA: TGTGCCAGCCTACCAAGCCCGGGACAGGGGGCTGCAGATACGCAGTATTTT
V gene: TRBV6-2/TRBV6-3; J gene: TRBJ2-7; clone size: many; D gene: .; CDR3 protein: CASSYSRAEQYF; CDR3 DNA: TGTGCCAGCAGTTACTCGAGGGCAGAGCAGTACTTC
V gene: TRBV29-1; J gene: TRBJ1-1; clone size: medium-sized; D gene: .; CDR3 protein: CSVESAMGTEAFF; CDR3 DNA: TGCAGCGTTGAATCGGCGATGGGGACTGAAGCTTTCTTT
V gene: TRBV7-9; J gene: TRBJ2-1; clone size: many; D gene: .; CDR3 protein: CASSRGDGSYNEQFF; CDR3 DNA: TGTGCCAGCAGTAGAGGCGACGGATCCTACAATGAGCAGTTCTTC
V gene: TRBV7-2; J gene: TRBJ2-5; clone size: medium-sized; D gene: .; CDR3 protein: CASGGARETQYF; CDR3 DNA: TGTGCCAGCGGGGGCGCCCGCGAGACCCAGTACTTC
V gene: TRBV28; J gene: TRBJ2-1; clone size: .; D gene: .; CDR3 protein: CASSTLHEQFF; CDR3 DNA: TGTGCCAGCAGTACCTTGCATGAGCAGTTCTTC
V gene: TRBV20-1; J gene: TRBJ2-5; clone size: many; D gene: .; CDR3 protein: CSASRASGLQETQYF; CDR3 DNA: TGCAGTGCTTCAAGGGCCAGCGGCCTACAAGAGACCCAGTACTTC
V gene: TRBV7-9; J gene: TRBJ1-1; clone size: many; D gene: TRBD1; CDR3 protein: CASSLLRQGRSEAFF; CDR3 DNA: TGTGCCAGCAGCCTCCTGAGACAGGGAAGATCTGAAGCTTTCTTT
V gene: TRBV6-2/TRBV6-3; J gene: TRBJ1-1; clone size: many; D gene: .; CDR3 protein: CASGLTEAFF; CDR3 DNA: TGTGCCAGCGGTCTGACTGAAGCTTTCTTT
V gene: TRBV12-3/TRBV12-4; J gene: TRBJ2-7; clone size: medium-sized; D gene: TRBD2; CDR3 protein: CASSLGSGGPYEQYF; CDR3 DNA: TGTGCCAGCAGTTTAGGGTCGGGAGGGCCGTACGAGCAGTACTTC
V gene: TRBV27; J gene: TRBJ2-2; clone size: .; D gene: .; CDR3 protein: CASSLMWGASGELFF; CDR3 DNA: TGTGCCAGCAGTTTAATGTGGGGGGCTAGCGGGGAGCTGTTTTTT
V gene: TRBV28; J gene: TRBJ1-4; clone size: many; D gene: .; CDR3 protein: CASSLRVKREKLFF; CDR3 DNA: TGTGCCAGCAGTTTAAGGGTAAAGCGTGAAAAACTGTTTTTT
V gene: TRBV7-2; J gene: TRBJ2-4; clone size: many; D gene: .; CDR3 protein: CASSLAQGSWAKNIQYF; CDR3 DNA: TGTGCCAGCAGCTTAGCGCAAGGGAGTTGGGCCAAAAACATTCAGTACTTC
V gene: TRBV5-1; J gene: TRBJ2-7; clone size: many; D gene: .; CDR3 protein: CASSPRSGSSYEQYF; CDR3 DNA: TGCGCCAGCAGCCCCCGGAGTGGAAGCTCCTACGAGCAGTACTTC
V gene: TRBV12-3/TRBV12-4; J gene: TRBJ2-5; clone size: many; D gene: .; CDR3 protein: CASSLSQGETQYF; CDR3 DNA: TGTGCCAGCAGTTTGTCACAGGGAGAGACCCAGTACTTC
V gene: TRBV6-2/TRBV6-3; J gene: TRBJ1-2; clone size: .; D gene: TRBD1; CDR3 protein: CASREGAGQGARDGYTF; CDR3 DNA: TGTGCCAGCAGGGAAGGAGCGGGACAGGGGGCGCGAGATGGCTACACCTTC
V gene: TRBV7-6; J gene: TRBJ1-1; clone size: many; D gene: .; CDR3 protein: CASRSGRQNTEAFF; CDR3 DNA: TGTGCCAGCAGGTCGGGACGGCAGAACACTGAAGCTTTCTTT
V gene: TRBV30; J gene: TRBJ2-7; clone size: many; D gene: .; CDR3 protein: CAWRGQGHYNPEQYF; CDR3 DNA: TGTGCCTGGAGAGGTCAGGGACACTATAATCCTGAGCAGTACTTC
V gene: TRBV27; J gene: TRBJ2-4; clone size: many; D gene: TRBD2; CDR3 protein: CASRRAGGDIQYF; CDR3 DNA: TGTGCCAGCAGAAGGGCGGGAGGGGACATTCAGTACTTC
V gene: TRBV18; J gene: TRBJ1-2; clone size: medium-sized; D gene: .; CDR3 protein: CASSQGIYGYTF; CDR3 DNA: TGTGCCAGCTCACAGGGAATCTATGGCTACACCTTC
V gene: TRBV24-1; J gene: TRBJ1-1; clone size: many; D gene: TRBD1; CDR3 protein: CATSAGQGWNTEAFF; CDR3 DNA: TGTGCCACCAGTGCCGGACAGGGATGGAATACTGAAGCTTTCTTT
V gene: TRBV9; J gene: TRBJ2-1; clone size: many; D gene: .; CDR3 protein: CASSVDPRSYNEQFF; CDR3 DNA: TGTGCCAGCAGCGTAGACCCCCGCTCCTACAATGAGCAGTTCTTC
V gene: TRBV20-1; J gene: TRBJ2-1; clone size: few; D gene: .; CDR3 protein: CSAGGGRTYNEQFF; CDR3 DNA: TGCAGTGCAGGGGGGGGCAGAACTTACAATGAGCAGTTCTTC
V gene: TRBV10-3; J gene: TRBJ2-1; clone size: few; D gene: .; CDR3 protein: CAIRQDGEQFF; CDR3 DNA: TGTGCCATCAGGCAGGACGGTGAGCAGTTCTTC
V gene: TRBV19; J gene: TRBJ2-5; clone size: many; D gene: .; CDR3 protein: CASKLRQGIGETQYF; CDR3 DNA: TGTGCCAGTAAGCTTCGGCAGGGCATCGGGGAGACCCAGTACTTC
V gene: TRBV20-1; J gene: TRBJ1-4; clone size: few; D gene: .; CDR3 protein: CSAGPKGREKLFF; CDR3 DNA: TGCAGTGCTGGGCCTAAAGGCAGGGAAAAACTGTTTTTT
V gene: TRBV18; J gene: TRBJ1-1; clone size: .; D gene: TRBD1; CDR3 protein: CASSLGTEPLEAFF; CDR3 DNA: TGTGCCAGCTCACTCGGGACAGAACCCCTTGAAGCTTTCTTT
V gene: TRBV27; J gene: TRBJ2-1; clone size: .; D gene: TRBD1; CDR3 protein: CASTLRGLGYNEQFF; CDR3 DNA: TGTGCCAGCACCCTCAGGGGGCTAGGCTACAATGAGCAGTTCTTC
V gene: TRBV29-1; J gene: TRBJ2-3; clone size: .; D gene: TRBD2; CDR3 protein: CSVDSREGTDTQYF; CDR3 DNA: TGCAGCGTTGACTCGCGGGAGGGCACAGATACGCAGTATTTT
V gene: TRBV11-2; J gene: TRBJ1-1; clone size: many; D gene: TRBD1; CDR3 protein: CASSAGQRNTEAFF; CDR3 DNA: TGTGCCAGCAGCGCGGGACAGCGGAACACTGAAGCTTTCTTT
V gene: TRBV6-6; J gene: TRBJ1-2; clone size: few; D gene: .; CDR3 protein: CASSYSFRNYGYTF; CDR3 DNA: TGTGCCAGCAGTTACTCATTTCGGAACTATGGCTACACCTTC
V gene: TRBV16; J gene: TRBJ2-5; clone size: many; D gene: TRBD1; CDR3 protein: CASSLHTGVGETQYF; CDR3 DNA: TGTGCCAGCAGCCTTCACACAGGGGTAGGAGAGACCCAGTACTTC
V gene: TRBV6-5; J gene: TRBJ1-1; clone size: many; D gene: .; CDR3 protein: CASSFTRRSRNTEAFF; CDR3 DNA: TGTGCCAGCAGTTTCACCAGAAGGTCCAGAAACACTGAAGCTTTCTTT
V gene: TRBV20-1; J gene: TRBJ1-6; clone size: many; D gene: .; CDR3 protein: CSAKRDGKWSYNSPLHF; CDR3 DNA: TGCAGTGCCAAGCGGGACGGGAAGTGGTCCTATAATTCACCCCTCCACTTT
V gene: TRBV12-3/TRBV12-4; J gene: TRBJ2-7; clone size: .; D gene: TRBD2; CDR3 protein: CASSQTGTSGYEQYF; CDR3 DNA: TGTGCCAGCAGCCAGACCGGGACTAGCGGCTACGAGCAGTACTTC
V gene: TRBV9; J gene: TRBJ2-2; clone size: many; D gene: TRBD2; CDR3 protein: CASSAQYAGGATGELFF; CDR3 DNA: TGTGCCAGCAGCGCCCAGTATGCGGGAGGGGCTACCGGGGAGCTGTTTTTT
V gene: TRBV28; J gene: TRBJ2-7; clone size: many; D gene: TRBD2; CDR3 protein: CASRVAGPSYEQYF; CDR3 DNA: TGTGCCAGCAGGGTAGCGGGTCCCTCCTACGAGCAGTACTTC
V gene: TRBV5-1; J gene: TRBJ2-7; clone size: many; D gene: TRBD2; CDR3 protein: CASSVSGTTYEQYF; CDR3 DNA: TGCGCCAGCAGCGTAAGCGGGACCACCTACGAGCAGTACTTC
V gene: TRBV4-3; J gene: TRBJ2-3; clone size: many; D gene: TRBD2; CDR3 protein: CASSQEASGGDTQYF; CDR3 DNA: TGCGCCAGCAGCCAAGAGGCTAGCGGAGGGGATACGCAGTATTTT
V gene: TRBV5-1; J gene: TRBJ2-1; clone size: many; D gene: .; CDR3 protein: CASSSRVWDNEQFF; CDR3 DNA: TGCGCCAGCAGCTCCAGGGTCTGGGACAATGAGCAGTTCTTC